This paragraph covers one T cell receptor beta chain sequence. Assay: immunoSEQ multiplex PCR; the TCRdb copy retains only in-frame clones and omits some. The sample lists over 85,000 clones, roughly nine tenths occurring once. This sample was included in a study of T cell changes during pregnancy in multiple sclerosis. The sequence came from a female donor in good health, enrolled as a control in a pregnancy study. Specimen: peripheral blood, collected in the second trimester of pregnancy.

CDR3 DNA: TGTGCCAGCAGCTTGGGGTCTAGTTTGACAGGGAGAAACACTGAAGCTTTCTTT. This sequence encodes CASSLGSSLTGRNTEAFF. The chain couples TRBV5-6 to TRBJ1-1, with 7 bases that match TRBD1. Germline V gene sequence: CDR1 SGHDT, CDR2 YYEEEE. The CDR3 spans 18 residues. Germline trimming cut 0 bases from V and 2 bases from J; bases unmatched to any gene: 13.